The 8 T cell receptor beta chains given below trace back to one sample, sequenced in a study of PD-1 blockade in classical Hodgkin lymphoma. Time point in this sample: cycle 4 day 1 (C4D1), after 5 to 7 weeks of nivolumab. All patients relapsed after autologous stem cell transplantation, and brentuximab vedotin exposure varied. Generated by immunoSEQ multiplex PCR, the TCRdb table keeps only in-frame clones and is missing some. The table lists about 7,000 clones, around three quarters of them singletons. Sequenced here: peripheral blood mononuclear cells (PBMCs), sampled before the fourth cycle of nivolumab. These receptors were collected from a human donor with classical Hodgkin lymphoma.

J is TRBJ2-3 and V is TRBV7-3; D is unresolved. The germline V gene has CDR1 SGHTA and CDR2 FQGTGA. CDR3 length: 13 amino acids. The ends were cut back, 2 bases at V and 2 bases at J, with 5 bases in the middle. The CDR3 protein is CASSLGYTDTQYF. CDR3 DNA: TGTGCCAGCAGCTTAGGTTACACAGATACGCAGTATTTT. The variable domain in full, with the rest retrieved from reference TRBV7-3 and TRBJ2-3, is GAGVSQTPSNKVTEKGKYVELRCDPISGHTALYWYRQSLGQGPEFLIYFQGTGAADDSGLPNDRFFAVRPEGSVSTLKIQRTERGDSAVYLCASSLGYTDTQYFGPGTRLTVL.

The chain joins TRBV27 to TRBJ2-3, with D unresolved. CDR1 and CDR2 from the germline V gene are MNHEY and SMNVEV (reference sequence). Trimming cost V 6 bases and J 9 bases, with 16 bases left between them. The CDR3 runs to 13 residues. The CDR3 nucleotides are TGTGCCAGCAGCCCCCCGACGCGTCAAACGCAGTATTTT. Its protein product is CASSPPTRQTQYF.

The chain combines TRBV6-6 with TRBJ2-4; TRBD1 aligns across 9 bases. The CDR3 contains 16 residues. Per germline, CDR1 MNHNY and CDR2 SVGAGI (reference sequence). The trim removed 4 bases at V and 0 bases at J, leaving 4 bases unmatched. The CDR3 region has the DNA TGTGCCAGCAGTTGGGGACAGGGCCTAGCCAAAAACATTCAGTACTTC. Protein: CASSWGQGLAKNIQYF.

The gene calls are TRBV4-1 and TRBJ2-3; D unresolved. V lost 4 bases and J lost 2, with 13 bases in between. There are 15 residues in the CDR3. CDR1 is MGHRA and CDR2 is YSYEKL in the germline V gene. CDR3 in amino acids: CASSPNGLDTDTQYF. CDR3 DNA: TGCGCCAGCAGCCCCAACGGGCTTGACACAGATACGCAGTATTTT.

This clone is a singleton in its sample. The chain uses TRBV18 and TRBJ2-1; D is unresolved. Germline V lookup: CDR1 KGHSH, CDR2 LQKENI. V was trimmed by 2 bases and J by 4 bases, leaving 18 bases between them. The CDR3 has 17 residues. The CDR3 DNA reads TGTGCCAGCTCACCAGGGTCGAGCAACCCCTTATACAATGAGCAGTTCTTC. It translates to CASSPGSSNPLYNEQFF.

The J gene is TRBJ1-3, the V gene TRBV23-1; D is ambiguous. TRBV23-1 is an ORF for which the function is uncertain. V lost 2 bases to trimming and J lost 9 bases, with 17 bases between them. CDR3 length: 15 residues. This CDR3 reads CASSQAGMGLGTIYF. The CDR3 DNA sequence: TGCGCCAGCAGTCAAGCGGGAATGGGTCTAGGCACCATATATTTT.

This rearrangement joins TRBV19 to TRBJ2-1; possible D gene TRBD1, 6 bases. CDR1 and CDR2 (germline): LNHDA, SQIVND (reference sequence). Trimming removed 7 bases at V and 0 bases at J, with 13 bases between. CDR3 length: 15 residues. CDR3 in amino acids: CASTYDRSSYNEQFF. Here the CDR3 DNA reads TGTGCCAGTACTTACGACAGGTCCTCCTACAATGAGCAGTTCTTC.

The chain links TRBV6-1 to TRBJ1-2; no clear D gene. The CDR3 extends over 12 amino acids. Germline V CDR1 and CDR2: MNHNS, SASEGT. V shed 6 bases and J shed 3 bases, with 8 bases lying between them. As DNA, the CDR3 is TGTGCCAGCAGAAGTTGGGACTATGGCTACACCTTC. Amino acids: CASRSWDYGYTF.